A selection of T cell receptor beta chains follows, all from one sample in a study of T cells in Graves' hyperthyroidism and ophthalmopathy. TCRdb re-called the multiplex PCR reads with MiXCR, one entry per CDR3 protein. Among more than 550,000 distinct CDR3 sequences listed, 15% to 20% were seen once. Input material: blood. The receptors originated from a man between 45 and 60 years old with Graves' hyperthyroidism. Each CDR3 is given with its conserved first and last residue. The D gene is left open where the match is weak. Where a row states a size, it is once, few, many or the class of an expanded clone; other rows omit it.

d_gene: TRBD1; j_gene: TRBJ1-5; abundance: .; v_gene: TRBV20-1; CDR3nt: TGCAGTGCTAGAGTGGCAACAGGGGGCAATCGGGACCAGCCCCAGCATTTT; CDR3aa: CSARVATGGNRDQPQHF
d_gene: TRBD1; j_gene: TRBJ1-1; abundance: many; v_gene: TRBV20-1; CDR3nt: TGCAGTGCTCCGAGGACAGGGACGATGAACACTGAAGCTTTCTTT; CDR3aa: CSAPRTGTMNTEAFF
d_gene: .; j_gene: TRBJ2-2; abundance: many; v_gene: TRBV7-2; CDR3nt: TGTGCCAGCAGTGAGACCCGCCCCGTCACCGGGGAGCTGTTTTTT; CDR3aa: CASSETRPVTGELFF
d_gene: .; j_gene: TRBJ2-2; abundance: many; v_gene: TRBV20-1; CDR3nt: TGCAGTGCTAGAGATTTTCGACAGGCTATTAACACCGGGGAGCTGTTTTTT; CDR3aa: CSARDFRQAINTGELFF
d_gene: TRBD2; j_gene: TRBJ2-1; abundance: many; v_gene: TRBV28; CDR3nt: TGTGCCAGCAGTTTCCGGGAGGCTTACAATGAGCAGTTCTTC; CDR3aa: CASSFREAYNEQFF
d_gene: TRBD1; j_gene: TRBJ1-6; abundance: many; v_gene: TRBV30; CDR3nt: TGTGCCTGGCAGACAGGGGGGGAATCACCCCTCCACTTT; CDR3aa: CAWQTGGESPLHF
d_gene: .; j_gene: TRBJ1-6; abundance: .; v_gene: TRBV9; CDR3nt: TGTGCCAGCAGCCCTACTGGCGGGTATAATTCACCCCTCCACTTT; CDR3aa: CASSPTGGYNSPLHF
d_gene: .; j_gene: TRBJ2-5; abundance: .; v_gene: TRBV19; CDR3nt: TGTGCCAGTAGTATATGGGGACGGACCCAAGAGACCCAGTACTTC; CDR3aa: CASSIWGRTQETQYF
d_gene: .; j_gene: TRBJ2-7; abundance: many; v_gene: TRBV6-1; CDR3nt: TGTGCCAGCAGTGAAGTGCTTTGGACCTACGAGCAGTACTTC; CDR3aa: CASSEVLWTYEQYF
d_gene: .; j_gene: TRBJ2-7; abundance: many; v_gene: TRBV27; CDR3nt: TGTGCCAGCAGTATCCATATGGGAAGCTCCTACGAGCAGTACTTC; CDR3aa: CASSIHMGSSYEQYF
d_gene: TRBD1; j_gene: TRBJ1-2; abundance: .; v_gene: TRBV12-3/TRBV12-4; CDR3nt: TGTGCCAGCAGTGCTGGGGGACAGAGTGGCTACACCTTC; CDR3aa: CASSAGGQSGYTF
d_gene: .; j_gene: TRBJ2-1; abundance: .; v_gene: TRBV27; CDR3nt: TGTGCCAGCAGTTTGGGGTTTACCTACAATGAGCAGTTCTTC; CDR3aa: CASSLGFTYNEQFF
d_gene: .; j_gene: TRBJ2-5; abundance: many; v_gene: TRBV15; CDR3nt: TGTGCCACCAGCAGGGGGTCAGGCTCTTCCCAAGAGACCCAGTACTTC; CDR3aa: CATSRGSGSSQETQYF
d_gene: TRBD2; j_gene: TRBJ2-1; abundance: .; v_gene: TRBV30; CDR3nt: TGTGCCTGGAGTGCCGGGACTAGTCACCCTGAGCAGTTCTTC; CDR3aa: CAWSAGTSHPEQFF
d_gene: TRBD1; j_gene: TRBJ1-5; abundance: many; v_gene: TRBV12-3/TRBV12-4; CDR3nt: TGTGCCAGCAGTTTATGGACAGGGGATCAGCCCCAGCATTTT; CDR3aa: CASSLWTGDQPQHF
d_gene: .; j_gene: TRBJ1-1; abundance: many; v_gene: TRBV6-5; CDR3nt: TGTGCCAGCAGTTACTCCGGCAGAAAGAACACTGAAGCTTTCTTT; CDR3aa: CASSYSGRKNTEAFF
d_gene: .; j_gene: TRBJ1-1; abundance: many; v_gene: TRBV6-1; CDR3nt: TGTGCCAGCACCAAAATGGGTGCGAGCCAGGGAGGGACTGAAGCTTTCTTT; CDR3aa: CASTKMGASQGGTEAFF
d_gene: .; j_gene: TRBJ2-3; abundance: many; v_gene: TRBV7-8; CDR3nt: TGTGCCAGCAGCATCCCCATGGATACGCAGTATTTT; CDR3aa: CASSIPMDTQYF
d_gene: TRBD1; j_gene: TRBJ2-5; abundance: .; v_gene: TRBV27; CDR3nt: TGTGCCAGCCAACCGGGACAGGGCTACCAAGAGACCCAGTACTTC; CDR3aa: CASQPGQGYQETQYF
d_gene: .; j_gene: TRBJ2-3; abundance: many; v_gene: TRBV2; CDR3nt: TGTGCCAGCAGTGAACTAGCAGATACGCAGTATTTT; CDR3aa: CASSELADTQYF
d_gene: .; j_gene: TRBJ2-1; abundance: many; v_gene: TRBV15; CDR3nt: TGTGCCACCAGCAGTCTAGCTAGTCAGGTCCACAATGAGCAGTTCTTC; CDR3aa: CATSSLASQVHNEQFF
d_gene: .; j_gene: TRBJ1-1; abundance: .; v_gene: TRBV12-3/TRBV12-4; CDR3nt: TGTGCCAGCAGTCCGAATATGTTTAACACTGAAGCTTTCTTT; CDR3aa: CASSPNMFNTEAFF
d_gene: TRBD1; j_gene: TRBJ1-5; abundance: many; v_gene: TRBV20-1; CDR3nt: TGCAGTGCTTCTAACCGGGACAGGGACCTTTATAGCAATCAGCCCCAGCATTTT; CDR3aa: CSASNRDRDLYSNQPQHF
d_gene: TRBD1; j_gene: TRBJ1-1; abundance: few; v_gene: TRBV25-1; CDR3nt: TGTGCCAGCAGGCGGGACAGCTACACTGAAGCTTTCTTT; CDR3aa: CASRRDSYTEAFF
d_gene: .; j_gene: TRBJ2-7; abundance: few; v_gene: TRBV20-1; CDR3nt: TGCAGTGCTAGGGCGCAGACTAAGAAGTACTTC; CDR3aa: CSARAQTKKYF
d_gene: TRBD2; j_gene: TRBJ2-5; abundance: many; v_gene: TRBV7-8; CDR3nt: TGTGCCAGCAGCTTAAGTCTAGCGGGGCCTTCCAAGAGACCCCAGTACTTC; CDR3aa: CASSLSLAGPSKRPQYF
d_gene: TRBD1; j_gene: TRBJ2-1; abundance: many; v_gene: TRBV11-1; CDR3nt: TGTGCCAGCAGCCCCCGGACAGGAAAGGCTGAGCAGTTCTTC; CDR3aa: CASSPRTGKAEQFF
d_gene: .; j_gene: TRBJ2-7; abundance: many; v_gene: TRBV12-5; CDR3nt: TGTGCTAGTGGCGATCTGGAGGGGCGCCACTACGAGCAGTACTTC; CDR3aa: CASGDLEGRHYEQYF
d_gene: TRBD1; j_gene: TRBJ2-1; abundance: .; v_gene: TRBV20-1; CDR3nt: TGCAGTGCGAACGACTACAGGGGGCGCTTCAGGGATGAGCAGTTCTTC; CDR3aa: CSANDYRGRFRDEQFF
d_gene: TRBD2; j_gene: TRBJ2-7; abundance: .; v_gene: TRBV5-4; CDR3nt: TGTGCCAGCAGCTACTTACTAGCGGGAGGGCGTTACGAGCAGTACTTC; CDR3aa: CASSYLLAGGRYEQYF
d_gene: TRBD1; j_gene: TRBJ2-7; abundance: few; v_gene: TRBV4-3; CDR3nt: TGCGCCAGCAGCCACGGGACAGGGAACTACGAGCAGTACTTC; CDR3aa: CASSHGTGNYEQYF
d_gene: .; j_gene: TRBJ2-7; abundance: .; v_gene: TRBV10-3; CDR3nt: TGTGCCATCAGTGCGTCGTTTGGGGGGCGAAAGACTTACGAGCAGTACTTC; CDR3aa: CAISASFGGRKTYEQYF
d_gene: .; j_gene: TRBJ2-7; abundance: many; v_gene: TRBV10-3; CDR3nt: TGTGCCATCAGTGAGTTCGGGGAGCGGACCTACGAGCAGTACTTC; CDR3aa: CAISEFGERTYEQYF
d_gene: .; j_gene: TRBJ2-7; abundance: many; v_gene: TRBV7-2; CDR3nt: TGTGCCAGCAGACTACAGATGAGCTCCTACGAGCAGTACTTC; CDR3aa: CASRLQMSSYEQYF
d_gene: .; j_gene: TRBJ2-5; abundance: .; v_gene: TRBV28; CDR3nt: TGTGCCAGCAGTATGGACAGGGAGGGAGAGACCCAGTACTTC; CDR3aa: CASSMDREGETQYF
d_gene: TRBD2; j_gene: TRBJ2-1; abundance: many; v_gene: TRBV12-3/TRBV12-4; CDR3nt: TGTGCCAGCAGTCGGACTAGCGGATACAATGAGCAGTTCTTC; CDR3aa: CASSRTSGYNEQFF
d_gene: TRBD2; j_gene: TRBJ2-4; abundance: many; v_gene: TRBV24-1; CDR3nt: TGTGCCACCAGATCCGGCGCAGCGGGAGAAACCATTCAGTACTTC; CDR3aa: CATRSGAAGETIQYF
d_gene: TRBD1; j_gene: TRBJ2-1; abundance: many; v_gene: TRBV7-2; CDR3nt: TGTGCCAGCAGCCCTATGACAGGGTACAATGAGCAGTTCTTC; CDR3aa: CASSPMTGYNEQFF
d_gene: TRBD2; j_gene: TRBJ2-2; abundance: many; v_gene: TRBV7-2; CDR3nt: TGTGCCAGCAGCTCTAGGACTAGCGGGAGGATCGGGGAGCTGTTTTTT; CDR3aa: CASSSRTSGRIGELFF
d_gene: TRBD1; j_gene: TRBJ2-4; abundance: .; v_gene: TRBV7-6; CDR3nt: TGTGCCAGCAGCTTATCCCCCGGGACAGGGGGTGGAAACATTCAGTACTTC; CDR3aa: CASSLSPGTGGGNIQYF
d_gene: TRBD2; j_gene: TRBJ2-2; abundance: .; v_gene: TRBV3-1; CDR3nt: TGTGCCAGCAGCCAACCGAGGACTAGCGGAAACATCGGGGAGCTGTTTTTT; CDR3aa: CASSQPRTSGNIGELFF
d_gene: TRBD2; j_gene: TRBJ2-3; abundance: many; v_gene: TRBV7-2; CDR3nt: TGTGCCAGCAGCCCGGGACTAGCGCGCACAGATACGCAGTATTTT; CDR3aa: CASSPGLARTDTQYF
d_gene: TRBD2; j_gene: TRBJ2-1; abundance: many; v_gene: TRBV14; CDR3nt: TGTGCCAGCAGCCAAGGGGCCAGCGGGACGTCCAATGAGCAGTTCTTC; CDR3aa: CASSQGASGTSNEQFF
d_gene: TRBD1; j_gene: TRBJ2-1; abundance: many; v_gene: TRBV12-3/TRBV12-4; CDR3nt: TGTGCCAGCAGTCCAAGGACAGGGGTCAATGAGCAGTTCTTC; CDR3aa: CASSPRTGVNEQFF
d_gene: .; j_gene: TRBJ2-7; abundance: .; v_gene: TRBV7-3; CDR3nt: TGTGCCAGCAGCTTAAGTCCTAGCAGTCCCTACGAGCAGTACTTC; CDR3aa: CASSLSPSSPYEQYF
d_gene: .; j_gene: TRBJ1-3; abundance: many; v_gene: TRBV27; CDR3nt: TGTGCCAGCAGTCTTAGACAGCCACCACCTCAGCGGGTGTACCCCAACTCTGGAAACACCATATATTTT; CDR3aa: CASSLRQPPPQRVYPNSGNTIYF
d_gene: .; j_gene: TRBJ2-7; abundance: few; v_gene: TRBV6-9; CDR3nt: TGTGCCAGCAGTTACGGAGGGCACGAGCAGTACTTC; CDR3aa: CASSYGGHEQYF
d_gene: .; j_gene: TRBJ2-7; abundance: many; v_gene: TRBV20-1; CDR3nt: TGCAGTGCTAGAGGACAGGCTGAGACGCGCCCCTACGAGCAGTACTTC; CDR3aa: CSARGQAETRPYEQYF
d_gene: TRBD2; j_gene: TRBJ2-1; abundance: .; v_gene: TRBV19; CDR3nt: TGTGCCAGTAGTATGATGCGGACTAGCGGTATTTCGGAGCAGTTCTTC; CDR3aa: CASSMMRTSGISEQFF
d_gene: TRBD1; j_gene: TRBJ2-7; abundance: many; v_gene: TRBV11-2; CDR3nt: TGTGCCAGCAGCCCTCAACCGGGACAGGGGGCGCGATCCCCCTACGAGCAGTACTTC; CDR3aa: CASSPQPGQGARSPYEQYF
d_gene: .; j_gene: TRBJ2-1; abundance: many; v_gene: TRBV28; CDR3nt: TGTGCCAGCAGCCGGGACTTCGTGATGCAGTTCTTC; CDR3aa: CASSRDFVMQFF
d_gene: .; j_gene: TRBJ2-7; abundance: many; v_gene: TRBV4-3; CDR3nt: TGCGCCAGCAGCCGGACGCGGGACCACGAGCAGTACTTC; CDR3aa: CASSRTRDHEQYF
d_gene: .; j_gene: TRBJ2-1; abundance: .; v_gene: TRBV9; CDR3nt: TGTGCCAGCAGCGTAGAATTTGTCTCCTACAATGAGCAGTTCTTC; CDR3aa: CASSVEFVSYNEQFF
d_gene: .; j_gene: TRBJ1-6; abundance: many; v_gene: TRBV4-1; CDR3nt: TGCGCCAGCAGCCACGAAGGGCGAGGAACCTATAATTCACCCCTCCACTTT; CDR3aa: CASSHEGRGTYNSPLHF
d_gene: .; j_gene: TRBJ2-7; abundance: .; v_gene: TRBV14; CDR3nt: TGTGCCAGCAGCCAAGTCTTTTATACGGGAGCTGCTAACGAGCAGTACTTC; CDR3aa: CASSQVFYTGAANEQYF